Described below is a single T cell receptor beta chain sequence and its context. Its target is not known. The data stem from a study of PD-1 blockade in mismatch repair-deficient tumors. Study context: Enrolled about 2013-2016, patients had progressing, pretreated mismatch repair-deficient cancers of over nine types. General observations from the study: After pembrolizumab, tumor-resident clones rose rapidly, then generally contracted before radiologic responses.

The germline CDR1 and CDR2 sequences are ENHRY and SYGVKD. J lost 6 bases, V lost 5 bases, and 7 bases had no gene match. This CDR3 is built from 15 residues. Three pembrolizumab responders had their TCRs sequenced. The table came from immunoSEQ multiplex PCR; TCRdb's copy has only in-frame clones and leaves some out. The sample consists of 65,000 to 80,000 clones, about 78% of them appearing once. Here the sequenced sample was peripheral blood, taken 2 weeks after starting pembrolizumab. This clonotype was obtained from an adult with mismatch repair-deficient cancer. This rearrangement joins TRBV10-3 to TRBJ1-5, with 10 bases fitting TRBD1. The CDR3 nucleotides are TGTGCCATCAGTTGGGGACAGGGGAGCGGTCAGCCCCAGCATTTT. Amino acids: CAISWGQGSGQPQHF.